This T cell receptor (beta chain) was recorded in a study of control samples from healthy donors and cancer patients. Sequenced by immunoSEQ multiplex PCR; TCRdb stores in-frame clones only, minus some. The repertoire holds 100,000 or so clones, with about 79% as singletons. This CDR3 contains 16 residues. Trimming removed 3 bases from V and 4 bases from J, with 17 bases in between. Per germline, CDR1 SGHKS and CDR2 YYEKEE (reference sequence). Sequenced: blood. The receptor's source is a woman aged 30 to 39 in good health. V is TRBV5-5 and J is TRBJ2-1; D is undetermined. CDR3 protein: CASSSIYGIGYNEQFF. CDR3 in DNA: TGTGCCAGCAGCTCAATATATGGGATAGGATACAATGAGCAGTTCTTC.